This T cell receptor (beta chain) is drawn from a study of control samples from healthy donors and cancer patients. TCRdb keeps only in-frame clones here, not all; method: immunoSEQ multiplex PCR. The sample holds tens of thousands of clones, 80% seen once. The CDR3 consists of 15 residues. CDR1 is SGHNT, CDR2 YYREEE, per germline (reference sequence). Deletions cut 4 bases from V and 5 bases from J, with 15 bases between. The receptor was derived from a man between 65 and 79 years old in good health. V is TRBV5-4 and J is TRBJ1-4; D not resolved. Sequencing was performed on blood. CDR3 residues: CASSDQTGSNEKLFF. CDR3 sequence (DNA): TGTGCCAGCAGCGATCAGACGGGGTCAAATGAAAAACTGTTTTTT.